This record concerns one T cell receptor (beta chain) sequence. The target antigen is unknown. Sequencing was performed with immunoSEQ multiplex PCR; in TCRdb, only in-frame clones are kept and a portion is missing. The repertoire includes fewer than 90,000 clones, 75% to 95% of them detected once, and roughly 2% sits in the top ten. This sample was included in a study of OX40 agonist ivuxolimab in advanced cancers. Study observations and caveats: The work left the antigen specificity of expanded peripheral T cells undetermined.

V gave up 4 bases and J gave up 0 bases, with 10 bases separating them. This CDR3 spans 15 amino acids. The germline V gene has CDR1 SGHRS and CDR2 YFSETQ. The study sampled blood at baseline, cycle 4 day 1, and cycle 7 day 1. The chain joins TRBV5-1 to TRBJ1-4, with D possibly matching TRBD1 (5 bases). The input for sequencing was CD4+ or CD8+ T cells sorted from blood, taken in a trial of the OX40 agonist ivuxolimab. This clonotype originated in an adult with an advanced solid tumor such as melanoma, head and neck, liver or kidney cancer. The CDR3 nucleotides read TGCGCCAGCAGCCAGGGAGGGACAACTAATGAAAAACTGTTTTTT. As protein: CASSQGGTTNEKLFF.